This T cell receptor (beta chain) was documented in a study of tumor and adjacent non-tumor tissue in lung cancer. General study results and limits: Tumor tissue had significantly higher TCR diversity than normal lung.

This clonotype was counted at least ten times. Its antigen remains unidentified. The CDR3 length is 10 residues. V gave up 6 bases and J gave up 3 bases, with 3 bases separating them. The germline V gene has CDR1 SQVTM and CDR2 ANQGSEA. A modified ARM-PCR protocol with three rounds of nested PCR amplified TCRbeta. From the multiplex PCR reads, TCRdb called clonotypes with MiXCR, one entry per CDR3 protein. The data show 100,000 to 150,000 distinct CDR3 sequences, roughly 67% seen once. RNA was extracted from bulk tissue without any cell sorting. Newly diagnosed lung cancer patients had thoracic surgery in China, August–late 2014, without prior chemotherapy.

This receptor was taken from a young man with non-small cell lung cancer. This chain uses TRBV29-1 with TRBJ2-1, with unresolved D. The sequenced material came from lung tumor tissue. In nucleotides, the CDR3 is TGCAGCGTCGACTACAATGAGCAGTTCTTC. Residues: CSVDYNEQFF.